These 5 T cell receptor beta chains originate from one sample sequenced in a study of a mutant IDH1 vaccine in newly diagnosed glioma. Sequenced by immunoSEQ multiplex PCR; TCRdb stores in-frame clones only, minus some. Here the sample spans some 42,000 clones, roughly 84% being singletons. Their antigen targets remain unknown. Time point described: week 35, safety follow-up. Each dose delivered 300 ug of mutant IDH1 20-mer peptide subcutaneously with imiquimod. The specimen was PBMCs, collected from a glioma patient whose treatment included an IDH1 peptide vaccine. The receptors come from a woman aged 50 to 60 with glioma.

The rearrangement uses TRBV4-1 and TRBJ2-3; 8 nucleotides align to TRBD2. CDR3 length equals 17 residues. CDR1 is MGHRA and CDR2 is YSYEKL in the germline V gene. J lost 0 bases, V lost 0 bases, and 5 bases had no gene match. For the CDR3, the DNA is TGCGCCAGCAGCCAAGATCGGGGGGGCCCTAGCACAGATACGCAGTATTTT. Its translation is CASSQDRGGPSTDTQYF.

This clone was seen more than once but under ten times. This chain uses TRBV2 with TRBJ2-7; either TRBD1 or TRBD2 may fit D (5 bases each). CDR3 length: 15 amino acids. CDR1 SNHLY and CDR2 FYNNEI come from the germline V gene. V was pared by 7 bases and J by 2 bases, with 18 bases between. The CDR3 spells CASKPPAGATYEQYF. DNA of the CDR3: TGTGCCAGCAAGCCCCCGGCCGGGGCCACCTACGAGCAGTACTTC.

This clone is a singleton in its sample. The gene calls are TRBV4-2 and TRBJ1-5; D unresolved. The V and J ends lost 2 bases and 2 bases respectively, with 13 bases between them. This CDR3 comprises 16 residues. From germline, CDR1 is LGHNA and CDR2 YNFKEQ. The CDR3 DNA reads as TGTGCCAGCAGCCAAATCGCTCTATCGGGCAATCAGCCCCAGCATTTT. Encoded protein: CASSQIALSGNQPQHF.

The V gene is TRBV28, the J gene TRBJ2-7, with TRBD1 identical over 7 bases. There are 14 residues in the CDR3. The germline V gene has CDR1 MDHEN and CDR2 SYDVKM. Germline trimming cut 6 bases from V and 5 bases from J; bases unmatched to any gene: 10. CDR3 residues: CASRGDRDGDEQYF. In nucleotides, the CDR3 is TGTGCCAGCAGAGGAGACAGGGACGGGGACGAGCAGTACTTC.

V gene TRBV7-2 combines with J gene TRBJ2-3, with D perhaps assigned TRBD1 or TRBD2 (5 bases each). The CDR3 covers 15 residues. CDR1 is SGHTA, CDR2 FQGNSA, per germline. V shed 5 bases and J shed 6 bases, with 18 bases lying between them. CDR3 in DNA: TGTGCCAGCAGCACACGCGCCGGGGCAGGGGATACGCAGTATTTT. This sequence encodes CASSTRAGAGDTQYF.